Below are 22 T cell receptor beta chains sequenced from a single sample in a study of shared clonotypes between healthy human individuals. TCRdb keeps only in-frame clones here, not all; method: immunoSEQ multiplex PCR. Of fewer than 400,000 clones detected, around 67% appear once; the ten largest clones hold 10%. The sequenced material came from memory CD4+ T cells sorted from blood. Sample subset: CD45RA-negative fraction. These receptors were taken from a man aged 30 to 39 in good health.

The chain has TRBV18 and TRBJ1-4; no firm D call. This CDR3 has 14 residues. The germline gives CDR1 KGHSH, CDR2 LQKENI. Trimming pared 3 bases from V and 6 bases from J, leaving 11 bases between. CDR3 nucleotide sequence: TGTGCCAGCTCACCTCCCACTACGGATGAAAAACTGTTTTTT. It specifies CASSPPTTDEKLFF.

In its sample, this clone was seen many times. The rearrangement joins TRBV4-2 to TRBJ2-2; D may be TRBD2 (7 bases). This CDR3 is built from 15 residues. Trimming removed 4 bases from V and 5 bases from J, with 14 bases in between. The germline V gene encodes CDR1 LGHNA and CDR2 YNFKEQ. The CDR3 region has the DNA TGTGCCAGCAGCCGGCACAGGGAGGGTACCGGGGAGCTGTTTTTT. The encoded protein is CASSRHREGTGELFF.

The rearrangement uses TRBV4-3 and TRBJ2-7; no firm D call. The CDR3 runs to 14 residues. CDR1 is LGHNA, CDR2 YSLEER, per germline. Trimming took 0 bases from V and 5 from J, leaving 11 bases between them. The CDR3, as DNA: TGCGCCAGCAGCCAAGAGAAGGGCTTCAACGAGCAGTACTTC. Residues: CASSQEKGFNEQYF.

In this sample, this clone turned up a few times. This chain links TRBV7-8 with TRBJ1-5; maybe TRBD1 (6 bases). CDR1 and CDR2 from the germline V gene are SGHVS and FQNEAQ. The V end lost 0 bases, the J end lost 4 bases, and 16 bases lay between the germline ends. The CDR3 length is 17 residues. As DNA, the CDR3 is TGTGCCAGCAGCTTAGCCTACAGGGAAGGTCTAAATCAGCCCCAGCATTTT. This translates into CASSLAYREGLNQPQHF. Using reference TRBV7-8 and TRBJ1-5 for the parts outside the CDR3, the full variable domain is GAGVSQSPRYKVAKRGQDVALRCDPISGHVSLFWYQQALGQGPEFLTYFQNEAQLDKSGLPSDRFFAERPEGSVSTLKIQRTQQEDSAVYLCASSLAYREGLNQPQHFGDGTRLSIL.

This sequence joins TRBV2 and TRBJ1-3; no clear D. Trimming pared 10 bases from V and 4 bases from J, leaving 17 bases between. This CDR3 has 14 amino acids. The germline V gene has CDR1 SNHLY and CDR2 FYNNEI. The CDR3 reads CATSTAMRGNTIYF. The CDR3 region has the DNA TGTGCCACCTCGACGGCAATGCGGGGAAACACCATATATTTT.

This clone has at least ten counts. J is TRBJ2-7 and V is TRBV15; possible D gene TRBD2, 6 bases. This CDR3 has 18 residues. CDR1 and CDR2 from the germline V gene are LNHNV and YYDKDF (reference sequence). Deletions cut 0 bases from V and 2 bases from J, with 20 bases between. CDR3 coding DNA: TGTGCCACCAGCAGAGATAGGTCCTTGGGCGGGATGACCTACGAGCAGTACTTC. As protein: CATSRDRSLGGMTYEQYF.

This clone was seen a few times. The J gene is TRBJ1-2, the V gene TRBV2; TRBD1 agrees at 11 bases. This CDR3 has 16 residues. The germline V gene has CDR1 SNHLY and CDR2 FYNNEI. J was trimmed by 4 bases and V by 6 bases; bases with no gene match: 10. The CDR3 region is CASSPSRTGGPYGYTF. In DNA form, the CDR3 reads TGTGCCAGCAGCCCCTCAAGGACAGGGGGCCCCTATGGCTACACCTTC.

The chain combines TRBV5-5 with TRBJ1-1; TRBD1 matches 7 bases. This CDR3 is 14 amino acids long. Per germline, CDR1 SGHKS and CDR2 YYEKEE (reference sequence). V gave up 4 bases and J gave up 0 bases; unmatched junction bases: 3. The CDR3 DNA follows: TGTGCCAGCAGCGTGGGACAGATGAACACTGAAGCTTTCTTT. Protein sequence: CASSVGQMNTEAFF.

V gene TRBV14 combines with J gene TRBJ2-7; D is uncertain. This CDR3 is 14 amino acids long. The ends were cut back, 4 bases at V and 2 bases at J, with 12 bases in the middle. Germline CDR1 and CDR2: SGHDN and FVKESK. CDR3 sequence reads: CASSPGLRTYEQYF. DNA for the CDR3: TGTGCCAGCAGCCCGGGCCTACGGACCTACGAGCAGTACTTC.

V gene TRBV27 combines with J gene TRBJ2-4; the D gene is possibly TRBD1 (6 bases). Germline values: CDR1 MNHEY, CDR2 SMNVEV (reference sequence). V was clipped by 4 bases and J by 6 bases, with 22 bases between them. The CDR3 extends over 17 amino acids. The CDR3 DNA reads as TGTGCCAGCAGTTCCGGGACATATCGAGACGAGGGAAACATTCAGTACTTC. The encoded protein is CASSSGTYRDEGNIQYF.

With respect to this clone: This same CDR3 is encoded by further DNA sequences in the sample. The chain combines TRBV9 with TRBJ2-2, with 8 nucleotides matching TRBD2. Germline V CDR1 and CDR2: SGDLS, YYNGEE. This CDR3 is 15 amino acids long. J lost 0 bases, V lost 2 bases, and 0 bases had no gene match. CDR3 in amino acids: CASSVGLANTGELFF. The CDR3 DNA sequence: TGTGCCAGCAGCGTGGGACTAGCGAACACCGGGGAGCTGTTTTTT.

The chain employs TRBV7-6 and TRBJ1-3; a possible D gene is TRBD1 (6 bases). Germline assignment: CDR1 SGHVS and CDR2 FNYEAQ. V gave up 5 bases and J gave up 0 bases, with 17 bases separating them. The CDR3 extends over 17 amino acids. This CDR3 is CASSRATRDNSGNTIYF. The CDR3 DNA sequence: TGTGCCAGCAGCAGAGCTACCCGGGACAACTCTGGAAACACCATATATTTT.

Worth noting for this clone: Within the sample, other DNA sequences also encode this same CDR3. This chain connects TRBV7-8 to TRBJ2-5; D ambiguous. The length of the CDR3 is 11 residues. Trimming pared 4 bases from V and 1 base from J, leaving 1 base between. Per the germline V gene, CDR1 is SGHVS and CDR2 is FQNEAQ. The CDR3 nucleotides read TGTGCCAGCAGCTCCCAAGAGACCCAGTACTTC. This translates into CASSSQETQYF.

The gene calls are TRBV2 and TRBJ2-1; D unresolved. Germline loops: CDR1 SNHLY, CDR2 FYNNEI. V gave up 6 bases and J gave up 6 bases, with 12 bases separating them. The CDR3 runs 13 residues. CDR3 bases: TGTGCCAGCAGGCAAACGGTGGGCAATGAGCAGTTCTTC. Protein product: CASRQTVGNEQFF.

The chain employs TRBV5-4 and TRBJ2-1, with D unclear. Germline lookup yields CDR1 SGHNT and CDR2 YYREEE (reference sequence). The CDR3 consists of 13 residues. V was trimmed by 0 bases and J by 8 bases, leaving 9 bases between them. CDR3 sequence (DNA): TGTGCCAGCAGCTTGGCCCACGAAGATGAGCAGTTCTTC. It encodes CASSLAHEDEQFF.

The chain recombines TRBV2 with TRBJ2-2, with D tentatively TRBD1 (5 bases). Trimming removed 2 bases at V and 6 bases at J, with 10 bases between. Germline V gene lookup returns CDR1 SNHLY and CDR2 FYNNEI. The length of the CDR3 is 14 residues. CDR3 nucleotide sequence: TGTGCCAGCAGTGAATCAAGGGGCCCCGGGGAGCTGTTTTTT. Translating gives CASSESRGPGELFF. Full variable domain (missing parts from reference TRBV2 and TRBJ2-2): EPEVTQTPSHQVTQMGQEVILRCVPISNHLYFYWYRQILGQKVEFLVSFYNNEISEKSEIFDDQFSVERPDGSNFTLKIRSTKLEDSAMYFCASSESRGPGELFFGEGSRLTVL.

The chain recombines TRBV28 with TRBJ2-7; possible D gene TRBD2, 6 bases. V lost 1 base, J lost 8 bases, and 15 bases lay in between. Germline assignment: CDR1 MDHEN and CDR2 SYDVKM. This CDR3 spans 14 amino acids. CDR3 sequence: CASSLSAGGLKQYF. The CDR3 DNA follows: TGTGCCAGCAGTTTATCGGCCGGAGGGCTTAAGCAGTACTTC. The whole variable domain, remainder taken from reference TRBV28 and TRBJ2-7, is DVKVTQSSRYLVKRTGEKVFLECVQDMDHENMFWYRQDPGLGLRLIYFSYDVKMKEKGDIPEGYSVSREKKERFSLILESASTNQTSMYLCASSLSAGGLKQYFGPGTRLTVT.

V and J are TRBV7-2 and TRBJ2-7; D not certain. In germline, CDR1 is SGHTA, CDR2 FQGNSA. The CDR3 sequence is 14 residues long. The V end was cut by 0 bases, the J end by 2 bases, with 8 bases between. The CDR3 reads CASSLAGRTYEQYF. The CDR3, as DNA: TGTGCCAGCAGCTTAGCTGGACGTACCTACGAGCAGTACTTC.

The chain employs TRBV28 and TRBJ2-7; D is uncertain. The CDR3 has 11 residues. The V gene's germline CDR1 is MDHEN and CDR2 SYDVKM. Trimming cost V 5 bases and J 4 bases, with 6 bases left between them. The CDR3 spells CASSGFYEQYF. The DNA for the CDR3 is TGTGCCAGCAGTGGATTTTACGAGCAGTACTTC.

The rearrangement joins TRBV28 to TRBJ2-7, with 7 positions matching TRBD1. The CDR3 is 14 amino acids. V shed 3 bases and J 1 base; nucleotides not matched to a gene: 3. In germline, CDR1 is MDHEN, CDR2 SYDVKM. The CDR3 nucleotides are TGTGCCAGCAGTTTGCCGGGACAGTCCTACGAGCAGTACTTC. Residues: CASSLPGQSYEQYF.

This rearrangement joins TRBV9 to TRBJ2-1; weak D call: TRBD2 (6 bases). The V end was cut by 3 bases, the J end by 2 bases, with 12 bases between. Germline values: CDR1 SGDLS, CDR2 YYNGEE. The CDR3 is 15 residues long. The CDR3 is CASSAAGQTYNEQFF. CDR3 DNA: TGTGCCAGCAGCGCAGCGGGTCAAACCTACAATGAGCAGTTCTTC.

This clone was observed once. V gene TRBV5-4 combines with J gene TRBJ2-1, with TRBD1 identical over 8 bases. This CDR3 has 14 amino acids. V lost 4 bases to trimming and J lost 9 bases; unmatched junction nucleotides: 9. Germline V gene data show CDR1 as SGHNT and CDR2 as YYREEE (reference sequence). The chain's CDR3 is CASSRGQGEGEQFF. For the CDR3, the DNA is TGTGCCAGCAGCAGAGGACAGGGCGAGGGTGAGCAGTTCTTC.